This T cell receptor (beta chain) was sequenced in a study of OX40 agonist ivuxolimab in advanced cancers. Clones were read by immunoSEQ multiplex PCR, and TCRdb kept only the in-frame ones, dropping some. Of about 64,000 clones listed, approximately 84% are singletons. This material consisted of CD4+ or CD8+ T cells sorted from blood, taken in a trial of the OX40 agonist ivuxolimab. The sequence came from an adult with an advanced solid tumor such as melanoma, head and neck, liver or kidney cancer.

CDR3 nucleotides: TGTGCCAGCAGCTCCCGGACTAGCGGGGGCAATGAGCAGTTCTTC. It translates to CASSSRTSGGNEQFF. The chain recombines TRBV11-2 with TRBJ2-1; 13 positions agree with TRBD2. After removal of 4 bases from V and 6 bases from J, the junction contained 3 bases not matched to a gene. There are 15 residues in the CDR3. Germline V CDR1 and CDR2: SGHAT, FQNNGV.